The 25 T cell receptor beta chains below were found in one sample sequenced in a study of blood T cell repertoires in COVID-19. This table comes from immunoSEQ multiplex PCR, and its TCRdb copy is limited to in-frame clones, with some not included. This sample carries 50,000 to 55,000 clones, more than 75% of them seen once, and the ten largest clones take around 15%. The sequenced material came from peripheral blood. These receptors originate from a man aged 70 or older with acute or convalescent COVID-19.

The genes are TRBV7-9 and TRBJ1-1, with a tentative D call TRBD1 (6 bases). V was shortened by 0 bases and J by 7 bases, with 12 bases between the two germline ends. Germline V lookup: CDR1 SEHNR, CDR2 FQNEAQ (reference sequence). This CDR3 region has 14 residues. The DNA of the CDR3 is TGTGCCAGCAGCTTAGCGGGCAGGGGAGATGAAGCTTTCTTT. Its translation: CASSLAGRGDEAFF.

The gene calls are TRBV27 and TRBJ1-4; the D gene is possibly TRBD1 (6 bases). The CDR3 contains 15 residues. Germline values: CDR1 MNHEY, CDR2 SMNVEV (reference sequence). Trimming took 0 bases from V and 6 from J, leaving 11 bases between them. The CDR3 protein is CASSLSQGRYEKLFF. The CDR3 DNA reads TGTGCCAGCAGTTTATCCCAGGGGCGCTATGAAAAACTGTTTTTT. The whole variable domain, remainder taken from reference TRBV27 and TRBJ1-4, is EAQVTQNPRYLITVTGKKLTVTCSQNMNHEYMSWYRQDPGLGLRQIYYSMNVEVTDKGDVPEGYKVSRKEKRNFPLILESPSPNQTSLYFCASSLSQGRYEKLFFGSGTQLSVL.

The V call is TRBV28, the J call TRBJ2-2; 7 bases agree with TRBD2. The J segment lost 3 bases and the V segment lost 5 bases, leaving 9 bases of the junction unmatched. The CDR3 is 16 amino acids. From germline, CDR1 is MDHEN and CDR2 SYDVKM. CDR3 protein: CASSPPPAGHTGELFF. The CDR3 coding sequence is TGTGCCAGCAGTCCCCCCCCAGCGGGACACACCGGGGAGCTGTTTTTT. Looking up the rest from reference TRBV28 and TRBJ2-2 gives the full variable domain: DVKVTQSSRYLVKRTGEKVFLECVQDMDHENMFWYRQDPGLGLRLIYFSYDVKMKEKGDIPEGYSVSREKKERFSLILESASTNQTSMYLCASSPPPAGHTGELFFGEGSRLTVL.

This clone has only a few counts. CDR3 amino acids: CASSQDDTTEAFF. CDR3 nucleotide sequence: TGTGCCAGCAGCCAAGATGATACAACAGAAGCTTTCTTT. The rearrangement joins TRBV14 to TRBJ1-1; D gene ambiguous. Trimming took 0 bases from V and 8 from J, leaving 10 bases between them. Germline CDR1 SGHDN, CDR2 FVKESK. This CDR3 region has 13 residues.

This chain connects TRBV29-1 to TRBJ1-1; a possible D gene is TRBD1 (5 bases). The V and J ends lost 6 bases and 1 base respectively, with 12 bases between them. CDR1 and CDR2 from the germline V gene are SQVTM and ANQGSEA. The length of the CDR3 is 13 residues. In DNA form, the CDR3 reads TGCAGCGTCCGGAGACAGAGGAACACTGAAGCTTTCTTT. Translation gives CSVRRQRNTEAFF. The full variable domain, completed using reference TRBV29-1 and TRBJ1-1, is SAVISQKPSRDICQRGTSLTIQCQVDSQVTMMFWYRQQPGQSLTLIATANQGSEATYESGFVIDKFPISRPNLTFSTLTVSNMSPEDSSIYLCSVRRQRNTEAFFGQGTRLTVV.

V and J are TRBV7-9 and TRBJ1-2; possibly TRBD1 for D (6 bases). V dropped 5 bases and J dropped 5 bases, with 9 bases sitting between them. The CDR3 loop spans 12 amino acids. CDR1 SEHNR and CDR2 FQNEAQ come from the germline V gene (reference sequence). The CDR3 reads CASSTQGYGYTF. In nucleotides, the CDR3 is TGTGCCAGCAGCACCCAGGGGTATGGCTACACCTTC.

This chain connects TRBV4-1 to TRBJ1-2; D uncertain. Germline assignment: CDR1 MGHRA and CDR2 YSYEKL. The V and J ends lost 0 bases and 4 bases respectively, with 9 bases between them. This CDR3 comprises 14 residues. CDR3 sequence: CASSQDQRFYGYTF. The CDR3 DNA reads TGCGCCAGCAGCCAAGATCAGCGATTCTATGGCTACACCTTC.

This CDR3 reads CASSVRDSSNQPQHF. The CDR3 coding sequence is TGTGCCAGCAGCGTCCGGGACAGTAGCAATCAGCCCCAGCATTTT. This chain connects TRBV6-5 to TRBJ1-5; 7 bases are a match to TRBD1. Losses at the gene ends were 6 bases for V and 0 bases for J; bases not matched to a gene: 5. The CDR3 is made up of 15 amino acids. In germline, CDR1 is MNHEY, CDR2 SVGAGI.

The V gene is TRBV3-1 (or the pseudogene TRBV3-2), the J gene TRBJ1-5; TRBD1 aligns across 7 bases. Trimming removed 5 bases from V and 6 bases from J; junction bases left unmatched: 7. This CDR3 is built from 14 residues. CDR1 is LGHDT, CDR2 YNNKEL, per germline (reference sequence). The CDR3 region is CASSGNRGSQPQHF. The CDR3 DNA follows: TGTGCCAGCAGCGGGAACAGGGGAAGTCAGCCCCAGCATTTT.

The V call is TRBV4-2, the J call TRBJ1-4, with 9 bases matching TRBD1. The germline V gene has CDR1 LGHNA and CDR2 YNFKEQ. The CDR3 contains 16 residues. Trimming took 3 bases from V and 5 from J; bases not matched to a gene: 7. The chain's CDR3 is CASSQSTGTGNEKLFF. The DNA of the CDR3 is TGTGCCAGCAGCCAGTCTACCGGGACAGGGAATGAAAAACTGTTTTTT.

The V call is TRBV4-2, the J call TRBJ2-5; 7 bases are a match to TRBD1. V dropped 2 bases and J dropped 2; count of bases not matched to a gene: 8. The CDR3 totals 16 residues. The germline V gene has CDR1 LGHNA and CDR2 YNFKEQ. DNA for the CDR3: TGTGCCAGCAGCCAAAGCTCTTGGGGACAGCAAGAGACCCAGTACTTC. It codes for CASSQSSWGQQETQYF.

The chain couples TRBV7-3 to TRBJ2-3; 13 bases line up with TRBD2. This CDR3 comprises 14 residues. V gave up 5 bases and J gave up 7 bases; unmatched junction bases: 3. Per germline, CDR1 SGHTA and CDR2 FQGTGA. CDR3 in amino acids: CASSGTSGENTQYF. DNA of the CDR3: TGTGCCAGCAGCGGGACTAGCGGGGAAAATACGCAGTATTTT. Filled out from reference TRBV7-3 and TRBJ2-3, the complete variable domain reads GAGVSQTPSNKVTEKGKYVELRCDPISGHTALYWYRQSLGQGPEFLIYFQGTGAADDSGLPNDRFFAVRPEGSVSTLKIQRTERGDSAVYLCASSGTSGENTQYFGPGTRLTVL.

This rearrangement joins TRBV30 to TRBJ1-2, with 10 bases aligning to TRBD1. Germline-derived CDR1 and CDR2 are GTSNPN and SVGIG (reference sequence). Germline trimming cut 5 bases from V and 5 bases from J; bases unmatched to any gene: 8. CDR3 length: 14 residues. CDR3 in DNA: TGTGCCTGGGAGATCCGGGACAGGGGTTATGGCTACACCTTC. It specifies CAWEIRDRGYGYTF.

This chain links TRBV11-2 with TRBJ2-2, with D perhaps matching TRBD2 (7 bases). V gave up 5 bases and J gave up 5 bases, with 18 bases separating them. The CDR3 consists of 16 residues. Germline CDR1 and CDR2: SGHAT and FQNNGV. CDR3 DNA: TGTGCCAGCAGCCCTAGGGGCAGGGGAGGGACCGGGGAGCTGTTTTTT. Protein product: CASSPRGRGGTGELFF.

This chain links TRBV9 with TRBJ2-1; D call uncertain. V lost 4 bases, J lost 0 bases, and 11 bases lay in between. Germline values: CDR1 SGDLS, CDR2 YYNGEE. The CDR3 contains 15 residues. Written as DNA, the CDR3 is TGTGCCAGCAGCCAACTAAGTAGCTCCTACAATGAGCAGTTCTTC. This gives the protein CASSQLSSSYNEQFF.

This clone was seen a handful of times. The chain uses TRBV6-2 or TRBV6-3 and TRBJ2-3; TRBD2 aligns across 8 bases. The CDR3 has 16 residues. In germline, CDR1 is MNHEY, CDR2 SVGEGT. Germline trimming cut 3 bases from V and 0 bases from J; bases unmatched to any gene: 5. The CDR3 DNA follows: TGTGCCAGCAGTTATCGGAGCGGGGGTAGCACAGATACGCAGTATTTT. Protein product: CASSYRSGGSTDTQYF.

This clone occurred a few times. The chain couples TRBV7-9 to TRBJ1-2, with D unclear. V lost 0 bases and J lost 7, with 9 bases in between. The CDR3 consists of 13 residues. Germline-derived CDR1 and CDR2 are SEHNR and FQNEAQ (reference sequence). The CDR3 bases are TGTGCCAGCAGCTTAGCTTCGGGAAGTGGCTACACCTTC. As protein: CASSLASGSGYTF. Combining the CDR3 with reference TRBV7-9 and TRBJ1-2 gives the whole variable domain DTGVSQNPRHKITKRGQNVTFRCDPISEHNRLYWYRQTLGQGPEFLTYFQNEAQLEKSRLLSDRFSAERPKGSFSTLEIQRTEQGDSAMYLCASSLASGSGYTFGSGTRLTVV.

Notes on this clone: Other nucleotide sequences from this sample produce the same CDR3. The CDR3 sequence: CASSWQGNQPQHF. The CDR3 bases are TGTGCCAGTAGTTGGCAGGGCAATCAGCCCCAGCATTTT. The V call is TRBV19, the J call TRBJ1-5; unclear D gene. The V gene's germline CDR1 is LNHDA and CDR2 SQIVND (reference sequence). This CDR3 spans 13 amino acids. V lost 5 bases and J 2 bases, leaving 7 bases between the germline ends.

The chain employs TRBV18 and TRBJ2-7, with 7 positions matching TRBD1. Germline CDR1 KGHSH, CDR2 LQKENI. With V trimmed by 1 base and J by 2 bases, 5 bases remained unmatched. There are 15 residues in the CDR3. CDR3 residues: CASSPRQGAAYEQYV. The DNA for the CDR3 is TGTGCCAGCTCACCACGACAGGGCGCGGCCTACGAGCAGTACGTC.

This clone was observed once. The chain employs TRBV9 and TRBJ2-2; D is perhaps TRBD1 (5 bases). The CDR3 sequence is 17 residues long. Trimming stripped 4 bases from V and 4 bases from J, with 20 bases between. Germline values: CDR1 SGDLS, CDR2 YYNGEE. CDR3 in amino acids: CASSKTSDSTGTGELFF. CDR3 in DNA: TGTGCCAGCAGCAAAACTTCCGACAGTACGGGCACCGGGGAGCTGTTTTTT.

DNA for the CDR3: TGTGCCAGCAGCTTGGGAGCGGTCACTAACTATGGCTACACCTTC. Residues: CASSLGAVTNYGYTF. The chain uses TRBV5-6 and TRBJ1-2; D call uncertain. The V gene's germline CDR1 is SGHDT and CDR2 YYEEEE. This CDR3 has 15 residues. The V gene lost 0 bases and the J gene lost 0 bases, with 9 bases spanning the gap.

In its sample, this clone was seen a few times. The chain employs TRBV7-3 and TRBJ1-3; D is undetermined. Germline V gene data show CDR1 as SGHTA and CDR2 as FQGTGA. This CDR3 contains 12 residues. V was clipped by 5 bases and J by 3 bases, with 5 bases between them. In nucleotides, the CDR3 is TGTGCCAGCAGCCCAGATGGAAACACCATATATTTT. It encodes CASSPDGNTIYF. Full variable domain (missing parts from reference TRBV7-3 and TRBJ1-3): GAGVSQTPSNKVTEKGKYVELRCDPISGHTALYWYRQSLGQGPEFLIYFQGTGAADDSGLPNDRFFAVRPEGSVSTLKIQRTERGDSAVYLCASSPDGNTIYFGEGSWLTVV.

This clone was seen once. The chain combines TRBV2 with TRBJ1-1, with a weak D call TRBD1 (5 bases). CDR3 length: 12 amino acids. Trimming left V 8 bases short and J 4 bases short, with 11 bases between. Germline CDR1 and CDR2: SNHLY and FYNNEI. Here the CDR3 reads CASAGSATEAFF. The CDR3 DNA reads TGTGCCAGCGCAGGGTCGGCCACTGAAGCTTTCTTT.

This chain links TRBV9 with TRBJ2-1, with 8 bases fitting TRBD2. CDR3 length: 16 amino acids. The V gene's germline CDR1 is SGDLS and CDR2 YYNGEE. V was clipped by 0 bases and J by 4 bases; unmatched bases: 6. The CDR3 region has the DNA TGTGCCAGCAGCGTAGCGAGTTCTAGCGGGTACAATGAGCAGTTCTTC. This translates into CASSVASSSGYNEQFF.

This clone turned up a few times. The chain is built from TRBV6-6 and TRBJ2-5; 14 bases match TRBD2. CDR1 MNHNY and CDR2 SVGAGI come from the germline V gene (reference sequence). CDR3 size: 17 residues. Unmatched junction bases numbered 9, after V lost 5 bases and J lost 4 bases. The CDR3 spells CASSPGLAGVRSETQYF. CDR3 nucleotides: TGTGCCAGCAGTCCGGGACTAGCGGGAGTTCGGTCAGAGACCCAGTACTTC.